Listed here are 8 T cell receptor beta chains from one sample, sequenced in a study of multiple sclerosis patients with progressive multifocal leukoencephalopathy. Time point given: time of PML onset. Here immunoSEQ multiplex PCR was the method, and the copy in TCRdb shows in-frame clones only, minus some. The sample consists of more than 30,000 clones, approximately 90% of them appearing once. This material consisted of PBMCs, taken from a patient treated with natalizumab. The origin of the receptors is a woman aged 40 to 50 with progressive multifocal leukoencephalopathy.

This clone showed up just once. CDR3 protein: CASSARPGTSNTGELFF. Written as DNA, the CDR3 is TGCGCCAGCAGCGCCCGTCCCGGGACTTCGAACACCGGGGAGCTGTTTTTT. The chain couples TRBV5-1 to TRBJ2-2; D may be TRBD2 (6 bases). The CDR3 spans 17 residues. Germline CDR1 is SGHRS and CDR2 is YFSETQ. The V end lost 4 bases, the J end lost 0 bases, and 16 bases lay between the germline ends.

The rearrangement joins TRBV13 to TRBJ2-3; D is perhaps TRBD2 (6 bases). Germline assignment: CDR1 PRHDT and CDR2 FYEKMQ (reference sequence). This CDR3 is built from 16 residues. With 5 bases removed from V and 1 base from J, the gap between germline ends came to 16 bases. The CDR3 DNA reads TGTGCCAGCAGCCAGGAGTTCGGGGGTCGCACAGATACGCAGTATTTT. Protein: CASSQEFGGRTDTQYF.

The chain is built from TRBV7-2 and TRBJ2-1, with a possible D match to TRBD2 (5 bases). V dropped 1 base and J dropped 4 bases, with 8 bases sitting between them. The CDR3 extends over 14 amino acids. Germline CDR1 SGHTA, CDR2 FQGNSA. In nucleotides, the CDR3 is TGTGCCAGCAGCTTAGTACGGGAATACAATGAGCAGTTCTTC. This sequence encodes CASSLVREYNEQFF.

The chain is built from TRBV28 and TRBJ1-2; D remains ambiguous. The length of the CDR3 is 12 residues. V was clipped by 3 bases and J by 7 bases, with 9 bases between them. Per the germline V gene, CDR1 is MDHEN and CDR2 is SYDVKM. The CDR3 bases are TGTGCCAGCAGTTTCCATAGTGGTGGCTACACCTTC. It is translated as CASSFHSGGYTF.

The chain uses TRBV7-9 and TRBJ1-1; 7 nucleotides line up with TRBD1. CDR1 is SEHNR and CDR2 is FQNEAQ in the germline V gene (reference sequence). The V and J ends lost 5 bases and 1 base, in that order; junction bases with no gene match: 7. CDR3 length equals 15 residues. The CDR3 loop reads CASSHDRVQNTEAFF. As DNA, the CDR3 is TGTGCCAGCAGCCACGACAGGGTTCAGAACACTGAAGCTTTCTTT.

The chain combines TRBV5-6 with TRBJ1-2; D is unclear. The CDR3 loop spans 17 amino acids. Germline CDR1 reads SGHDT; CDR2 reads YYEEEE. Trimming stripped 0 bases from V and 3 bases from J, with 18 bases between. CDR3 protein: CASSLGGRPLGDYGYTF. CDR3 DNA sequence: TGTGCCAGCAGCTTGGGCGGCCGCCCCTTAGGCGACTATGGCTACACCTTC.

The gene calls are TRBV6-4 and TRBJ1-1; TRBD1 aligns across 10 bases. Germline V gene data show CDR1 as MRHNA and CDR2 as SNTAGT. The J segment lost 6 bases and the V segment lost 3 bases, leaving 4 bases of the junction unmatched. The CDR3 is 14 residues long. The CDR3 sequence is CASSESGQGSEAFF. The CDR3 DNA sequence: TGTGCCAGCAGTGAGTCGGGACAGGGGTCTGAAGCTTTCTTT.

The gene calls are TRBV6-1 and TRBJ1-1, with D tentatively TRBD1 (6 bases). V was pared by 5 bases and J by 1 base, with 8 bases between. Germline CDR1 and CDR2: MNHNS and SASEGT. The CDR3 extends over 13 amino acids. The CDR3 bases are TGTGCCAGCAGTTGGGGACAGAACACTGAAGCTTTCTTT. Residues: CASSWGQNTEAFF.